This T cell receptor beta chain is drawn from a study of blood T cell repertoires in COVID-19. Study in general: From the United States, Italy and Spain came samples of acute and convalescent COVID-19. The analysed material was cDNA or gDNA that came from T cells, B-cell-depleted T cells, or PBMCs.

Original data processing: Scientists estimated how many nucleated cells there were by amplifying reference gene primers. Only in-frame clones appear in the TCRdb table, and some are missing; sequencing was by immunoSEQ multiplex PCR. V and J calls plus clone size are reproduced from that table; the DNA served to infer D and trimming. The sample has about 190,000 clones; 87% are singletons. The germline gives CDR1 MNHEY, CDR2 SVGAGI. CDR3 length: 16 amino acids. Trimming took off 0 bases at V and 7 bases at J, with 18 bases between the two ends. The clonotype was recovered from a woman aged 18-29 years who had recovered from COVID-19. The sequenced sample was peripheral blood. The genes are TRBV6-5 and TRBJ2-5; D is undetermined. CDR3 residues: CASSYSKLNSYPTQYF. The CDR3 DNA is TGTGCCAGCAGTTACTCGAAGTTGAATAGCTATCCGACCCAGTACTTC.